The 2 T cell receptor beta chains listed next were all sequenced from one sample in a study of shared clonotypes between healthy human individuals (dated by TCRdb to the early 2020s). The method was the immunoSEQ multiplex PCR assay. The immuneACCESS repertoire file appears here via TCRdb, limited to in-frame rearrangements. These files lack a portion of the clones; in checked studies, under half of the deficit traces to unresolved V genes, and the cause of the others is not known. This sample is represented by around 700,000 clones; about 80% of them were singletons. The ten largest clonotypes hold 1.5% to 2% of the sample. Sequenced input: memory CD4+ T cells sorted from blood. Reading the label with the study, this specimen's cell subset or site is: CD45RA-negative fraction. Source of these receptors: a woman aged 25 to 39 in good health.

The rearrangement links TRBV5-5 to TRBJ1-1, with unresolved D. The CDR3 loop spans 15 amino acids. V was cut by 4 bases and J by 1 base, with 14 bases left in between. Germline values: CDR1 SGHKS, CDR2 YYEKEE (reference sequence). CDR3 residues: CASSLPISENTEAFF. CDR3 sequence (DNA): TGTGCCAGCAGCCTACCCATCTCGGAGAACACTGAAGCTTTCTTT.

The rearrangement uses TRBV7-2 and TRBJ1-1; D not resolved. The germline V gene has CDR1 SGHTA and CDR2 FQGNSA. Trimming took 5 bases from V and 1 from J, leaving 11 bases between them. CDR3 size: 14 residues. This chain's CDR3 is CASSPGMENTEAFF. The CDR3 DNA reads as TGTGCCAGCAGCCCTGGGATGGAGAACACTGAAGCTTTCTTT. The full variable domain, rest sourced from reference TRBV7-2 and TRBJ1-1, is GAGVSQSPSNKVTEKGKDVELRCDPISGHTALYWYRQSLGQGLEFLIYFQGNSAPDKSGLPSDRFSAERTGGSVSTLTIQRTQQEDSAVYLCASSPGMENTEAFFGQGTRLTVV.